These 4 T cell receptor beta chains were sequenced from one sample in a study of blood T cell repertoires in COVID-19. The protocol was immunoSEQ multiplex PCR, while the TCRdb copy is restricted to in-frame clones and leaves out a portion. This table has 200,000 or so clones, 80% to 90% appearing once. The sequenced sample consisted of PBMCs or T cells enriched from blood (not recorded which). The receptors derive from a woman aged 35 to 49 with acute COVID-19.

This sequence joins TRBV15 and TRBJ1-3; D is perhaps TRBD1 (5 bases). Trimming removed 8 bases at V and 0 bases at J, with 11 bases between. Germline CDR1 and CDR2: LNHNV and YYDKDF (reference sequence). This CDR3 spans 14 amino acids. CDR3 loop: CATGPGGSGNTIYF. In nucleotides, the CDR3 is TGTGCCACCGGGCCGGGGGGCTCTGGAAACACCATATATTTT. Full variable domain (outside the CDR3, taken from reference TRBV15 and TRBJ1-3): DAMVIQNPRYQVTQFGKPVTLSCSQTLNHNVMYWYQQKSSQAPKLLFHYYDKDFNNEADTPDNFQSRRPNTSFCFLDIRSPGLGDTAMYLCATGPGGSGNTIYFGEGSWLTVV.

A few counts support this clone. The J gene is TRBJ2-7, the V gene TRBV12-5; 7 bases map to TRBD2. From germline, CDR1 is LGHNT and CDR2 FRNRAP. V dropped 5 bases and J dropped 5; count of bases not matched to a gene: 6. This CDR3 is built from 13 residues. Here the CDR3 reads CASGPQAGHEQYF. As DNA, the CDR3 is TGTGCTAGTGGTCCGCAAGCGGGGCACGAGCAGTACTTC.

The chain employs TRBV3-1 (or the pseudogene TRBV3-2) and TRBJ2-1; TRBD2 might be the D (6 bases). Germline CDR1 LGHDT, CDR2 YNNKEL (reference sequence). The CDR3 is 16 residues long. V was clipped by 4 bases and J by 10 bases, with 23 bases between them. CDR3 coding DNA: TGTGCCAGCAGCCTTCCACTCCAGCGGGCCCCGGGGGAGCAGTTCTTC. It translates to CASSLPLQRAPGEQFF.

The rearrangement joins TRBV19 to TRBJ2-7; a possible D gene is TRBD2 (5 bases). The V gene lost 4 bases and the J gene lost 7 bases, with 17 bases spanning the gap. Per the germline V gene, CDR1 is LNHDA and CDR2 is SQIVND (reference sequence). This CDR3 contains 14 residues. The CDR3 DNA follows: TGTGCCAGTAGTAGTCGACCGAAGACGGGGGAGCAGTACTTC. It codes for CASSSRPKTGEQYF.